Listed below are T cell receptor beta chains from one sample, sequenced in a study of metastatic and nonmetastatic thyroid tumors. TCRdb used MiXCR to call clones anew from the PCR reads. The repertoire includes about 7,000 clones, 39% of them detected once, and roughly 21% sits in the top ten. Source material: tumor tissue. The receptors derive from a female donor with papillary thyroid cancer or a benign thyroid nodule (not recorded which). Some clones in this sample may be carry-over from other donors' samples. Each CDR3 is given with its conserved first and last residue. The D gene is left open where the match is weak. Clone size appears in some rows only: once, few, many, or a class for an expanded clone.

clone_size: -
v_call: TRBV20-1
d_call: -
j_call: TRBJ1-1
cdr3_aa: CSAPPPAVIMDTEAFF
cdr3_nt: TGCAGTGCTCCCCCCCCCGCAGTTATCATGGACACTGAAGCTTTCTTT

clone_size: large
v_call: TRBV2
d_call: -
j_call: TRBJ2-7
cdr3_aa: CASSRNGHEQYF
cdr3_nt: TGTGCCAGCAGTCGGAACGGGCACGAGCAGTACTTC

clone_size: -
v_call: TRBV7-2
d_call: TRBD1
j_call: TRBJ1-2
cdr3_aa: CASSLVGRGSYGYTF
cdr3_nt: TGTGCCAGCAGCTTAGTAGGCAGGGGGTCCTATGGCTACACCTTC

clone_size: -
v_call: TRBV6-2/TRBV6-3
d_call: -
j_call: TRBJ2-7
cdr3_aa: CASSYLLVTGEVGGDEQYF
cdr3_nt: TGTGCCAGCAGTTATTTGTTAGTTACAGGGGAGGTCGGGGGTGACGAGCAGTACTTC

clone_size: -
v_call: TRBV18
d_call: -
j_call: TRBJ2-7
cdr3_aa: CASSPVSVREQYF
cdr3_nt: TGTGCCAGCTCACCAGTCTCCGTTAGGGAGCAGTACTTC

clone_size: -
v_call: TRBV19
d_call: TRBD2
j_call: TRBJ2-1
cdr3_aa: CASSTSSGRLDEQFF
cdr3_nt: TGTGCCAGTAGTACCTCTAGCGGGAGGTTGGATGAGCAGTTCTTC

clone_size: -
v_call: TRBV19
d_call: -
j_call: TRBJ2-1
cdr3_aa: CASSIRETQPGNEQFF
cdr3_nt: TGTGCCAGTAGTATAAGAGAGACTCAACCAGGGAATGAGCAGTTCTTC

clone_size: few
v_call: TRBV27
d_call: TRBD1
j_call: TRBJ2-7
cdr3_aa: CASSSHAGDRSYEQYF
cdr3_nt: TGTGCCAGCAGTTCCCATGCCGGGGACAGGTCCTACGAGCAGTACTTC

clone_size: medium-sized
v_call: TRBV5-1
d_call: TRBD2
j_call: TRBJ2-7
cdr3_aa: CASSLLPSGTYEQYF
cdr3_nt: TGCGCCAGCAGCTTGCTTCCTAGCGGGACCTACGAGCAGTACTTC

clone_size: -
v_call: TRBV18
d_call: -
j_call: TRBJ1-2
cdr3_aa: CASSEGDGYTF
cdr3_nt: TGTGCCAGCTCAGAGGGGGATGGCTACACCTTC

clone_size: -
v_call: TRBV27
d_call: -
j_call: TRBJ1-1
cdr3_aa: CASSQQGNTEAFF
cdr3_nt: TGTGCCAGCAGTCAACAGGGGAACACTGAAGCTTTCTTT

clone_size: medium-sized
v_call: TRBV12-3/TRBV12-4
d_call: TRBD2
j_call: TRBJ2-3
cdr3_aa: CASSLTISGNYPDTQYF
cdr3_nt: TGTGCCAGCAGCCTTACGATTAGCGGGAACTACCCAGATACGCAGTATTTT

clone_size: -
v_call: TRBV29-1
d_call: -
j_call: TRBJ2-1
cdr3_aa: CSVAAGSEAHEQFF
cdr3_nt: TGCAGCGTTGCCGCGGGATCCGAAGCCCATGAGCAGTTCTTC

clone_size: large
v_call: TRBV19
d_call: -
j_call: TRBJ1-1
cdr3_aa: CASSMRENTEAFF
cdr3_nt: TGTGCCAGTAGTATGAGGGAGAACACTGAAGCTTTCTTT

clone_size: -
v_call: TRBV6-1
d_call: -
j_call: TRBJ2-7
cdr3_aa: CASSSPYEQYF
cdr3_nt: TGTGCCAGCAGCTCCCCCTACGAGCAGTACTTC

clone_size: -
v_call: TRBV5-8
d_call: -
j_call: TRBJ2-7
cdr3_aa: CASSSFYEQYF
cdr3_nt: TGTGCCAGCAGCTCCTTCTACGAGCAGTACTTC

clone_size: medium-sized
v_call: TRBV11-2
d_call: -
j_call: TRBJ2-1
cdr3_aa: CASSPLNEQFF
cdr3_nt: TGTGCCAGCAGCCCCCTAAATGAGCAGTTCTTC

clone_size: few
v_call: TRBV27
d_call: -
j_call: TRBJ2-7
cdr3_aa: CASSLTALSSYEQYF
cdr3_nt: TGTGCCAGCAGTTTAACGGCGCTAAGCTCCTACGAGCAGTACTTC

clone_size: medium-sized
v_call: TRBV18
d_call: TRBD1
j_call: TRBJ1-1
cdr3_aa: CASSPRGGNTEAFF
cdr3_nt: TGCGCCAGCTCACCCAGGGGGGGGAACACTGAAGCTTTCTTT

clone_size: -
v_call: TRBV15
d_call: -
j_call: TRBJ2-7
cdr3_aa: CATSSGNTYSGEMYF
cdr3_nt: TGTGCCACCAGCAGCGGGAACACGTACTCTGGGGAGATGTACTTC

clone_size: -
v_call: TRBV14
d_call: -
j_call: TRBJ1-3
cdr3_aa: CASSQGIANPGNTIYF
cdr3_nt: TGTGCCAGCAGCCAAGGCATAGCGAATCCTGGAAACACCATATATTTT

clone_size: few
v_call: TRBV27
d_call: -
j_call: TRBJ2-7
cdr3_aa: CASSANREGNEQYF
cdr3_nt: TGTGCCAGCAGTGCCAACAGGGAAGGGAACGAGCAGTACTTC

clone_size: few
v_call: TRBV7-8
d_call: -
j_call: TRBJ1-6
cdr3_aa: CASSLGWTGLSYNSPLHF
cdr3_nt: TGTGCCAGCAGCTTAGGGTGGACTGGCCTCTCCTATAATTCACCCCTCCACTTT

clone_size: -
v_call: TRBV6-2/TRBV6-3
d_call: -
j_call: TRBJ2-3
cdr3_aa: CASSYSDAADTQYF
cdr3_nt: TGTGCCAGCAGTTACTCGGATGCGGCAGATACGCAGTATTTT

clone_size: few
v_call: TRBV28
d_call: TRBD1
j_call: TRBJ2-7
cdr3_aa: CASSLYGMGDRYEQYF
cdr3_nt: TGTGCCAGCAGTTTATATGGGATGGGGGACAGATACGAGCAGTACTTC

clone_size: -
v_call: TRBV24-1
d_call: -
j_call: TRBJ2-7
cdr3_aa: CATSEIYEQYF
cdr3_nt: TGTGCCACCAGTGAGATCTACGAGCAGTACTTC

clone_size: -
v_call: TRBV25-1
d_call: -
j_call: TRBJ1-3
cdr3_aa: CASSDTAASGNTIYF
cdr3_nt: TGTGCCAGCAGTGATACCGCAGCCTCTGGAAACACCATATATTTT

clone_size: -
v_call: TRBV20-1
d_call: TRBD1
j_call: TRBJ2-5
cdr3_aa: CSAHPPGTAKETQYF
cdr3_nt: TGCAGTGCACACCCTCCCGGGACAGCTAAAGAGACCCAGTACTTC

clone_size: -
v_call: TRBV20-1
d_call: -
j_call: TRBJ1-2
cdr3_aa: CSARGGDYGYTF
cdr3_nt: TGCAGTGCTAGAGGGGGGGACTATGGCTACACCTTC

clone_size: -
v_call: TRBV18
d_call: -
j_call: TRBJ2-7
cdr3_aa: CASSPFRASPGAYDEQYF
cdr3_nt: TGTGCCAGCTCACCATTTCGCGCCTCTCCAGGGGCCTATGACGAGCAGTACTTC

clone_size: -
v_call: TRBV30
d_call: -
j_call: TRBJ1-4
cdr3_aa: CAWSIQGLSEKLFF
cdr3_nt: TGTGCCTGGAGTATACAGGGCTTGAGTGAAAAACTGTTTTTT

clone_size: few
v_call: TRBV12-3/TRBV12-4
d_call: -
j_call: TRBJ2-1
cdr3_aa: CASTPRAGLAEQFF
cdr3_nt: TGTGCCAGCACACCTCGGGCAGGGCTTGCTGAGCAGTTCTTC

clone_size: -
v_call: TRBV6-2/TRBV6-3
d_call: -
j_call: TRBJ1-3
cdr3_aa: CASRRGTPGNTLYF
cdr3_nt: TGTGCCAGCAGACGGGGGACACCTGGAAACACCCTATATTTT

clone_size: -
v_call: TRBV30
d_call: -
j_call: TRBJ1-1
cdr3_aa: CAGSVGNTEAFF
cdr3_nt: TGTGCCGGGTCGGTGGGGAACACTGAAGCTTTCTTT

clone_size: -
v_call: TRBV4-2
d_call: TRBD2
j_call: TRBJ2-1
cdr3_aa: CASSPSGYSYNEQFF
cdr3_nt: TGTGCCAGCAGCCCTAGCGGTTACTCCTACAATGAGCAGTTCTTC

clone_size: -
v_call: TRBV20-1
d_call: TRBD2
j_call: TRBJ2-3
cdr3_aa: CSASGLADTQYF
cdr3_nt: TGCAGTGCTTCTGGACTAGCTGATACGCAGTATTTT

clone_size: -
v_call: TRBV7-6
d_call: -
j_call: TRBJ2-7
cdr3_aa: CASSLGTVTYEQYF
cdr3_nt: TGTGCCAGCAGCTTAGGGACAGTTACCTACGAGCAGTACTTC

clone_size: few
v_call: TRBV6-4
d_call: TRBD2
j_call: TRBJ2-1
cdr3_aa: CASSDASGGDEQFF
cdr3_nt: TGTGCCAGCAGTGACGCTAGCGGGGGGGATGAGCAGTTCTTC

clone_size: medium-sized
v_call: TRBV3-1
d_call: TRBD2
j_call: TRBJ2-3
cdr3_aa: CASSLTSGISTDTQYF
cdr3_nt: TGTGCCAGCAGCCTGACTAGCGGGATTAGCACAGATACGCAGTATTTT

clone_size: -
v_call: TRBV20-1
d_call: -
j_call: TRBJ1-1
cdr3_aa: CSARDGARLNTEAFF
cdr3_nt: TGCAGTGCTAGAGATGGTGCCAGACTGAACACTGAAGCTTTCTTT

clone_size: few
v_call: TRBV27
d_call: TRBD1
j_call: TRBJ2-7
cdr3_aa: CASSTKGQGTPTYEQYF
cdr3_nt: TGTGCCAGCAGTACAAAAGGACAGGGAACCCCGACCTACGAGCAGTACTTC